Listed below are T cell receptor beta chains from one sample, sequenced in a study of T cells in localized non-small cell lung cancer. Only in-frame clones appear in the TCRdb table, and some are missing; sequencing was by immunoSEQ multiplex PCR. The table shows tens of thousands of clones, with 70% to 90% occurring only once. The material was peripheral blood, obtained before any cancer treatment. Receptors were obtained from a man aged 40 to 75 with stage I squamous cell lung carcinoma. Both conserved end residues are part of each CDR3. Each record gives: V gene, CDR3 length, J gene, clone size, D gene, CDR3 DNA, CDR3 protein. A D gene is named only where the DNA matches it firmly. Size values are once, few and many counts, or a class for expanded clones, and some rows have none.

V: TRBV6-1
length: 17
J: TRBJ2-1
size: -
D: -
DNA: TGTGCCAGCAGTGAAGCAGGGCAGGCCAGCTCCTACAATGAGCAGTTCTTC
CDR3: CASSEAGQASSYNEQFF

V: TRBV11-2
length: 11
J: TRBJ2-1
size: -
D: -
DNA: TGTGCCAGCAGCTTAGATCGGAAGCAGTTCTTC
CDR3: CASSLDRKQFF

V: TRBV5-1
length: 14
J: TRBJ1-1
size: -
D: -
DNA: TGCGCCAGCAGCTTGATGGAGGGGAACACTGAAGCTTTCTTT
CDR3: CASSLMEGNTEAFF

V: TRBV14
length: 14
J: TRBJ1-5
size: -
D: -
DNA: TGTGCCAGCAGCCTCGGAGGGAGCAATCAGCCCCAGCATTTT
CDR3: CASSLGGSNQPQHF

V: TRBV19
length: 14
J: TRBJ1-1
size: -
D: TRBD1
DNA: TGTGCCAGTAGTTTGACAGGGGAGAACACTGAAGCTTTCTTT
CDR3: CASSLTGENTEAFF

V: TRBV28
length: 14
J: TRBJ1-1
size: -
D: -
DNA: TGTGCCAGCAGTTCTTCAGCGTTGGACACTGAAGCTTTCTTT
CDR3: CASSSSALDTEAFF

V: TRBV21-1
length: 16
J: TRBJ2-3
size: -
D: -
DNA: TGTGCCAGCTGCCCGGCGGATCAATACGGCACAGATACGCAGTATTTT
CDR3: CASCPADQYGTDTQYF

V: TRBV5-1
length: 14
J: TRBJ1-2
size: -
D: -
DNA: TGCGCCAGCAGCTTGTCCCCGGACAGAGGCTTCGGCACCTTC
CDR3: CASSLSPDRGFGTF

V: TRBV19
length: 14
J: TRBJ1-5
size: few
D: TRBD1
DNA: TGTGCCAGTAGTTATCCAGGGGGCGGCCAGCCCCAGCATTTT
CDR3: CASSYPGGGQPQHF

V: TRBV7-9
length: 17
J: TRBJ1-5
size: once
D: -
DNA: TGTGCCAGCAGCTTAGCGAGTAGGGGTGGTAGCAATCAGCCCCAGCATTTT
CDR3: CASSLASRGGSNQPQHF

V: TRBV5-4
length: 15
J: TRBJ2-5
size: once
D: -
DNA: TGTGCCAGCAGCTCTCCGGGACAATTGGGGGAGACCCAGTACTTC
CDR3: CASSSPGQLGETQYF

V: TRBV30
length: 12
J: TRBJ2-5
size: -
D: -
DNA: TGTGCCTGGGAGGCGGTCAAAGAGACCCAGTACTTC
CDR3: CAWEAVKETQYF

V: TRBV6-6
length: 14
J: TRBJ1-4
size: -
D: -
DNA: TGTGCCAGCAGTTATCCAGCAACTAATGAAAAACTGTTTTTT
CDR3: CASSYPATNEKLFF

V: TRBV4-3
length: 15
J: TRBJ2-7
size: -
D: TRBD2
DNA: TGCGCCAGCAGCCAAGAAAGGAGACTAGCCGGGGAGCAGTACTTC
CDR3: CASSQERRLAGEQYF

V: TRBV28
length: 16
J: TRBJ2-7
size: -
D: TRBD1
DNA: TGTGCCAGCAGTCCCATAACAGGGGACAGCACCTACGAGCAGTACTTC
CDR3: CASSPITGDSTYEQYF

V: TRBV7-3
length: 13
J: TRBJ2-3
size: -
D: -
DNA: TGTGCCAGCAGCTGGGGGCGCGCAGATACGCAGTATTTT
CDR3: CASSWGRADTQYF

V: TRBV7-9
length: 13
J: TRBJ2-7
size: -
D: -
DNA: TGTGCCAGCAGCTTAGGGCAGTACTACGAGCAGTACTTC
CDR3: CASSLGQYYEQYF

V: TRBV14
length: 14
J: TRBJ2-1
size: -
D: -
DNA: TGTGCCAGCAGCAGGGCCGTAGACCCCTATGAGCAGTTCTTC
CDR3: CASSRAVDPYEQFF

V: TRBV19
length: 12
J: TRBJ2-3
size: -
D: -
DNA: TGTGCCAGTCGATGGGGCACAGATACGCAGTATTTT
CDR3: CASRWGTDTQYF

V: TRBV5-4
length: 14
J: TRBJ2-7
size: -
D: -
DNA: TGTGCCAGCAGCTTGATAGGGGTGACCTACGAGCAGTACTTC
CDR3: CASSLIGVTYEQYF

V: TRBV9
length: 17
J: TRBJ2-1
size: -
D: TRBD2
DNA: TGTGCCAGCAGCGTTAGTCCCGGGACTAGCGTAGACAATGAGCAGTTCTTC
CDR3: CASSVSPGTSVDNEQFF

V: TRBV20-1
length: 11
J: TRBJ1-5
size: -
D: -
DNA: TGCAGTGCTAGAGAGAATCAGCCCCAGCATTTT
CDR3: CSARENQPQHF

V: TRBV19
length: 13
J: TRBJ2-1
size: few
D: TRBD1
DNA: TGTGCCAGTAGTCTGGGACAGAACGTTGAGCAGTTCTTC
CDR3: CASSLGQNVEQFF

V: TRBV18
length: 14
J: TRBJ2-5
size: -
D: TRBD1
DNA: TGTGCCAGCTCTTCGACAGGGGGCTTTGAGACCCAGTACTTC
CDR3: CASSSTGGFETQYF

V: TRBV28
length: 18
J: TRBJ2-1
size: -
D: TRBD2
DNA: TGTGCCAGCAGTTTTGGGTCTAGCGGAATCCCCACATACAATGAGCAGTTCTTC
CDR3: CASSFGSSGIPTYNEQFF

V: TRBV7-3
length: 17
J: TRBJ2-2
size: -
D: TRBD2
DNA: TGTGCCAGCAGCCTACGGGGCGGGACTAAGAACACCGGGGAGCTGTTTTTT
CDR3: CASSLRGGTKNTGELFF

V: TRBV6-1
length: 14
J: TRBJ1-2
size: -
D: -
DNA: TGTGCCAGCAGCGCCAGGGACGGTATCTATGGCTACACCTTC
CDR3: CASSARDGIYGYTF

V: TRBV5-6
length: 15
J: TRBJ1-1
size: -
D: -
DNA: TGTGCCAGCAGCCTGAGAATTAGAAAGAACACTGAAGCTTTCTTT
CDR3: CASSLRIRKNTEAFF

V: TRBV5-1
length: 15
J: TRBJ2-5
size: once
D: TRBD2
DNA: TGCGCCAGCAGCTTGAGCCCGGGGGGCCAAGAGACCCAGTACTTC
CDR3: CASSLSPGGQETQYF

V: TRBV6-5
length: 16
J: TRBJ2-2
size: -
D: TRBD2
DNA: TGTGCCAGCAGTTTATCGACGGGAGGTCCGGCCGGGGAGCTGTTTTTT
CDR3: CASSLSTGGPAGELFF

V: TRBV7-3
length: 15
J: TRBJ2-2
size: few
D: TRBD1
DNA: TGTGCCAGCAGCTTAGGGACAGGGAACACCGGGGAGCTGTTTTTT
CDR3: CASSLGTGNTGELFF